Listed below are T cell receptor beta chains from one sample, sequenced in a study of T cells after yellow fever vaccination. Each CDR3 protein is one row after TCRdb ran MiXCR on the 5' RACE reads. The sample lists roughly 400,000 distinct CDR3 sequences, approximately 18% seen once, with 15% to 20% in the top ten. Sequenced here: PBMCs, sampled before the yellow fever booster vaccination. The receptors come from a young man who received the YFV17D yellow fever vaccine. Both conserved end residues are part of each CDR3. The D gene is left open where the match is weak. Part of the rows lack a size; the others show once, few, many or a class for expanded clones.

many	.	TRBV20-1	TRBJ1-1	CSADRTGSSIEAFF	TGCAGTGCGGACCGAACAGGCTCATCAATTGAAGCTTTCTTT
.	TRBD1	TRBV7-2	TRBJ1-2	CASSLGTGVNYGYTF	TGTGCCAGCAGCTTGGGGACAGGAGTTAACTATGGCTACACCTTC
.	.	TRBV29-1	TRBJ1-1	CSVELRLAGTEAFF	TGCAGCGTGGAACTCCGACTGGCGGGAACTGAAGCTTTCTTT
many	.	TRBV7-3	TRBJ2-6	CASSTQQGPGANVLTF	TGTGCCAGCAGCACCCAACAGGGCCCTGGGGCCAACGTCCTGACTTTC
.	.	TRBV29-1	TRBJ1-1	CSVEDLLGRNTEAFF	TGCAGCGTTGAAGATCTTCTGGGGAGGAACACTGAAGCTTTCTTT
.	.	TRBV4-3	TRBJ1-5	CASSQGVRSNQPQHF	TGCGCCAGCAGCCAAGGGGTGCGTAGCAATCAGCCCCAGCATTTT
few	TRBD2	TRBV6-5	TRBJ2-3	CASSLTPSGGLGDTQYF	TGTGCCAGCAGTTTGACCCCTAGCGGGGGGCTAGGAGATACGCAGTATTTT
few	.	TRBV6-5	TRBJ2-4	CASSYRPLAKNIQYF	TGTGCCAGCAGTTACCGACCACTAGCCAAAAACATTCAGTACTTC
.	.	TRBV6-6	TRBJ2-5	CASSPISFQETQYF	TGTGCCAGCAGTCCGATTAGCTTTCAAGAGACCCAGTACTTC
.	.	TRBV15	TRBJ1-1	CATSRDWGTEAFF	TGTGCCACCAGCAGAGATTGGGGGACTGAAGCTTTCTTT
once	TRBD2	TRBV20-1	TRBJ2-3	CSATSGVVVSTDTQYF	TGCAGTGCTACTAGCGGGGTCGTCGTTAGCACAGATACGCAGTATTTT
.	TRBD1	TRBV5-1	TRBJ1-4	CASSSTGTGTEKLFF	TGCGCCAGCAGCTCAACCGGGACAGGGACTGAAAAACTGTTTTTT
.	.	TRBV6-2/TRBV6-3	TRBJ2-5	CASSLSGGLETQYF	TGTGCCAGCTCCTTATCCGGGGGGCTGGAGACCCAGTACTTC
few	.	TRBV7-9	TRBJ1-1	CASSPPGLSHTEAFF	TGTGCCAGCAGCCCCCCCGGACTGAGCCACACTGAAGCTTTCTTT
.	TRBD1	TRBV12-3/TRBV12-4	TRBJ2-1	CASSFLQGSHEQFF	TGTGCCAGCAGTTTTCTACAGGGGTCCCATGAGCAGTTCTTC
few	TRBD1	TRBV24-1	TRBJ1-5	CATSGQGASQPQHF	TGTGCCACCAGTGGACAGGGGGCCAGTCAGCCCCAGCATTTT
.	TRBD1	TRBV5-5	TRBJ1-1	CASRPQGAYTEAFF	TGTGCCAGCAGACCACAGGGGGCGTACACTGAAGCTTTCTTT
.	.	TRBV20-1	TRBJ1-1	CSVSKETLNTEAFF	TGCAGTGTGAGTAAGGAGACATTGAACACTGAAGCTTTCTTT
few	TRBD2	TRBV30	TRBJ2-7	CAWRRRAGFSYEQYF	TGTGCCTGGCGTCGTAGAGCGGGGTTTTCCTACGAGCAGTACTTC
few	TRBD1	TRBV28	TRBJ1-5	CASSRADRAYYSNQPQHF	TGTGCCAGCAGCCGCGCGGACAGGGCTTACTATAGCAATCAGCCCCAGCATTTT
few	.	TRBV18	TRBJ2-3	CASSPPRGQSTDTQYF	TGTGCCAGCTCACCACCGCGCGGGCAAAGCACAGATACGCAGTATTTT
few	.	TRBV6-1	TRBJ2-5	CASRVDNQETQYF	TGTGCCAGCAGGGTTGACAACCAAGAGACCCAGTACTTC
.	TRBD2	TRBV4-1	TRBJ2-1	CASSLRSGGTYNEQFF	TGCGCCAGCAGCCTCAGATCGGGGGGTACCTACAATGAGCAGTTCTTC
.	TRBD1	TRBV25-1	TRBJ1-2	CASSGSQGARGYTF	TGTGCCAGCAGTGGATCCCAGGGGGCTCGGGGCTACACCTTC
many	TRBD2	TRBV12-3/TRBV12-4	TRBJ2-5	CASSLGLAGSETQYF	TGTGCCAGCAGTTTAGGGCTAGCGGGGAGTGAGACCCAGTACTTC
.	.	TRBV6-2/TRBV6-3	TRBJ2-2	CASSSTLELSGELFF	TGTGCCAGCAGTTCGACCCTCGAACTATCCGGGGAGCTGTTTTTT
.	.	TRBV29-1	TRBJ1-2	CSAVTGANYGYTF	TGCAGCGCCGTGACAGGCGCTAACTATGGCTACACCTTC
few	TRBD1	TRBV19	TRBJ1-5	CASQKGAGGQPQHF	TGTGCCAGTCAGAAGGGGGCAGGAGGTCAGCCCCAGCATTTT
few	.	TRBV12-3/TRBV12-4	TRBJ2-3	CASSFRRGASTDTQYF	TGTGCCAGCAGTTTTCGGCGGGGTGCTAGCACAGATACGCAGTATTTT
.	TRBD1	TRBV6-2/TRBV6-3	TRBJ1-5	CASSSQGAGNQPQHF	TGTGCCAGCAGTTCTCAGGGGGCTGGCAATCAGCCCCAGCATTTT
.	.	TRBV7-7	TRBJ2-1	CASSMAGGNEQFF	TGTGCCAGCAGCATGGCCGGAGGCAATGAGCAGTTCTTC
few	.	TRBV6-2/TRBV6-3	TRBJ2-6	CASSTSLTYVLTF	TGTGCCAGCAGTACCTCCTTGACCTACGTCCTGACTTTC
.	TRBD1	TRBV18	TRBJ2-7	CASSPTGVSEQYF	TGTGCCAGCTCACCGACAGGGGTGAGTGAGCAGTACTTC
few	.	TRBV6-2/TRBV6-3	TRBJ2-5	CASSYAPQGLRETQYF	TGTGCCAGCAGTTACGCACCACAGGGTTTGAGAGAGACCCAGTACTTC
.	.	TRBV24-1	TRBJ2-5	CATSVSGQETQYF	TGTGCCACCAGTGTCAGTGGACAAGAGACCCAGTACTTC
few	.	TRBV21-1	TRBJ1-1	CASRRTAGSVKAEAFF	TGTGCCAGCAGACGAACCGCCGGATCGGTAAAGGCTGAAGCTTTCTTT
many	.	TRBV11-2	TRBJ1-3	CASSQTDAASSGNTIYF	TGTGCCAGCAGCCAAACGGACGCCGCGAGCTCTGGAAACACCATATATTTT